The entry below describes one T cell receptor (beta chain). Its antigen is still unknown. The CDR3 is made up of 17 amino acids. Trimming took off 6 bases at V and 0 bases at J, with 19 bases between the two ends. Per germline, CDR1 MDHEN and CDR2 SYDVKM. All donors were healthy HIV-negative adults lacking recent acute infections or vaccinations. Donors comprised only Caucasian adults living in Nashville, Tennessee. This entry is derived from a study of shared clonotypes between healthy human individuals. Original processing notes: Because ImmunoSEQ provided only junction sequences with no quality scores, the filtering differed. Here immunoSEQ multiplex PCR was the method, and the copy in TCRdb shows in-frame clones only, minus some. The DNA gave D and trimming, while V, J and clone size come from that table. The profile covers more than 850,000 clones, with around 78% appearing a single time and 0.52% taken by the ten largest.

The study, taken as a whole, reports: Estimated clonotype richness was generally higher in naive than memory subsets.

J is TRBJ2-3 and V is TRBV28; possibly TRBD1 for D (6 bases). Sequencing used memory CD4+ T cells from PBMCs. The subset is: CD45RA-negative fraction. This receptor was identified in a man aged 18 to 35 in good health. Some clones in this sample may be carry-over from other donors' samples. The CDR3 loop is CASRLTTTGTSTDTQYF. In nucleotides, the CDR3 is TGTGCCAGCAGACTAACGACGACAGGTACTAGCACAGATACGCAGTATTTT.